This TCR beta chain emerged from a study of shared clonotypes between healthy human individuals. Study-level findings and limits: Estimated richness was generally greater in naive than memory subsets.

TCRdb's copy holds only in-frame clones and misses some; the assay was immunoSEQ multiplex PCR. The table lists about 1.1 million clones, about four fifths of them singletons. The study enrolled healthy HIV-negative adults without recent acute infections or vaccinations as donors. Partitioning of CD4+ cells yielded a CD45RA+ naive subset and a CD45RA-negative memory subset. Deletions cut 5 bases from V and 9 bases from J, with 11 bases between. The CDR3 runs 12 residues. Germline assignment: CDR1 MDHEN and CDR2 SYDVKM. With regard to this clone: Its antigen remains unknown.

The chain recombines TRBV28 with TRBJ2-1; D perhaps matches TRBD2 (5 bases). Input material: memory CD4+ T cells from PBMCs. Subset reported: CD45RA-negative fraction. The sequence came from a man aged 18 to 29 in good health. Some clones in this sample may be carry-over from other donors' samples. The CDR3 DNA is TGTGCCAGCAGTCCCCTACGGGGTGAGCAGTTCTTC. Translated, it gives CASSPLRGEQFF.